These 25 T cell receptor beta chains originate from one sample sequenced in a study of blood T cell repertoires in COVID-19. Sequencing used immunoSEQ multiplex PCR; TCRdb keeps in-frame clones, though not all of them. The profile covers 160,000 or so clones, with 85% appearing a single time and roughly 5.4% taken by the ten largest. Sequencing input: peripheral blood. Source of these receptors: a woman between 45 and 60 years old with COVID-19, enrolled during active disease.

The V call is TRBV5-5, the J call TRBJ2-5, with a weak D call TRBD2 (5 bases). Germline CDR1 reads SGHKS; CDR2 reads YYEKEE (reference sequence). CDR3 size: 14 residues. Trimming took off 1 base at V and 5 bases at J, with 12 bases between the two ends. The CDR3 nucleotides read TGTGCCAGCAGCTTGTTTTCCCGGACTGAGACCCAGTACTTC. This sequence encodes CASSLFSRTETQYF.

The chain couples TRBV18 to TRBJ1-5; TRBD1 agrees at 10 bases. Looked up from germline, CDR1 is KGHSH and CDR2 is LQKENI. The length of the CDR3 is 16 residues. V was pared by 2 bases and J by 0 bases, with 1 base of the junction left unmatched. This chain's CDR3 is CASSPGTGDSNQPQHF. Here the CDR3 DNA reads TGTGCCAGCTCACCAGGGACAGGGGATAGCAATCAGCCCCAGCATTTT.

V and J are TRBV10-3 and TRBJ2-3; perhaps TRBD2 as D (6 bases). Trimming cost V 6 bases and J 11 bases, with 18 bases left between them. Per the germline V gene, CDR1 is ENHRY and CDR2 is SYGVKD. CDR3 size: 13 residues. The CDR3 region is CAISGVGGWEQYF. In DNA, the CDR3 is TGTGCCATCAGCGGAGTGGGGGGTTGGGAGCAGTATTTT.

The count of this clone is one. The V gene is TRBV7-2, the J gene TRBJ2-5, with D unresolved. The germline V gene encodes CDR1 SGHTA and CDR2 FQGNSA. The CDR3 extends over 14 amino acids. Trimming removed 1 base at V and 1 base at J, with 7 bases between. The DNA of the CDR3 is TGTGCCAGCAGCTTAGATATGTCCCAAGAGACCCAGTACTTC. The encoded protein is CASSLDMSQETQYF.

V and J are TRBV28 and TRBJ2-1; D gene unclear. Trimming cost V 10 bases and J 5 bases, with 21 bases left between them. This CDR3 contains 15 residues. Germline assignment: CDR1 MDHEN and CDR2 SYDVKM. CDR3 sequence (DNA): TGTGCCACCGAGTCGTTGCTTCATCCGGACAATGAGCAGTTCTTC. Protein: CATESLLHPDNEQFF.

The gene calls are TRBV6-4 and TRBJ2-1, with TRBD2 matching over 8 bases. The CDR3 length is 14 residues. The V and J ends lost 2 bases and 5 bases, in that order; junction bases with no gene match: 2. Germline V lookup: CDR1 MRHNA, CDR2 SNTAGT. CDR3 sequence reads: CASSDGGGNNEQFF. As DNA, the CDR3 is TGTGCCAGCAGTGACGGCGGGGGGAACAATGAGCAGTTCTTC.

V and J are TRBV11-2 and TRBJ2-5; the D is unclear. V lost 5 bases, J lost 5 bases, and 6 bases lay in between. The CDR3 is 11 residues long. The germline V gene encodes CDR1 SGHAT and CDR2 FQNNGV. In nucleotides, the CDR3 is TGTGCCAGCAGCGTCAGGGAGACCCAGTACTTC. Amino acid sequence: CASSVRETQYF. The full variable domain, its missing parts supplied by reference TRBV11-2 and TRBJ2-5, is EAGVAQSPRYKIIEKRQSVAFWCNPISGHATLYWYQQILGQGPKLLIQFQNNGVVDDSQLPKDRFSAERLKGVDSTLKIQPAKLEDSAVYLCASSVRETQYFGPGTRLLVL.

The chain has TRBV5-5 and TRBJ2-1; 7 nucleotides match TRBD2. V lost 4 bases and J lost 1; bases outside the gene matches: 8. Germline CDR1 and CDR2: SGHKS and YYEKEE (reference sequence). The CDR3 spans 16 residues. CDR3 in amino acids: CASSAGGAGSYNEQFF. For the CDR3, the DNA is TGTGCCAGCAGCGCTGGAGGAGCGGGGTCCTACAATGAGCAGTTCTTC.

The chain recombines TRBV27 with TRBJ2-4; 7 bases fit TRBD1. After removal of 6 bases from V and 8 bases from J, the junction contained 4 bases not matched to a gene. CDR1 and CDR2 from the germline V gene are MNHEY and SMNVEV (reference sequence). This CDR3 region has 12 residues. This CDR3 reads CASRGGQYIQYF. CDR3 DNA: TGTGCCAGCAGAGGGGGCCAGTACATTCAGTACTTC.

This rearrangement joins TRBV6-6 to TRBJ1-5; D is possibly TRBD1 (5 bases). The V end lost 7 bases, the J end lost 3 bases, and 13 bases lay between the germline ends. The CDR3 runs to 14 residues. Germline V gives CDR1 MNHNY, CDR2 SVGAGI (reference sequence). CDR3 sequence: CASTQGGNNQPQHF. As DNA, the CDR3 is TGTGCCAGCACGCAGGGAGGAAACAATCAGCCCCAGCATTTT.

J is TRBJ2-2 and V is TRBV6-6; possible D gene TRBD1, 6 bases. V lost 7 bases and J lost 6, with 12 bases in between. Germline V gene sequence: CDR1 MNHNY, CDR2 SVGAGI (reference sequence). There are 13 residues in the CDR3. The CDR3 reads CASNYRGSGELFF. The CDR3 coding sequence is TGTGCCAGCAATTATAGGGGGTCCGGGGAGCTGTTTTTT.

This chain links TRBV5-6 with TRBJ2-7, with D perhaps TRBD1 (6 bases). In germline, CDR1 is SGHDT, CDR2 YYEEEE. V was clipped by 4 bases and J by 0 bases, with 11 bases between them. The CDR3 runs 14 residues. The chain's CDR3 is CASSHGQPSYEQYF. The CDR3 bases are TGTGCCAGCAGCCACGGACAGCCCTCCTACGAGCAGTACTTC.

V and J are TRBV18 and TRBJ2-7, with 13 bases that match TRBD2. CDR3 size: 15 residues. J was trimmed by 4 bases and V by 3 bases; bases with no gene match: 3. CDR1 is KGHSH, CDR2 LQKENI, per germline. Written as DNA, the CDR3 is TGTGCCAGCTCACCGGCGGGACTAGCGGGGTACGAGCAGTACTTC. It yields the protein CASSPAGLAGYEQYF. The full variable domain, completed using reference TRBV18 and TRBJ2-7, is NAGVMQNPRHLVRRRGQEARLRCSPMKGHSHVYWYRQLPEEGLKFMVYLQKENIIDESGMPKERFSAEFPKEGPSILRIQQVVRGDSAAYFCASSPAGLAGYEQYFGPGTRLTVT.

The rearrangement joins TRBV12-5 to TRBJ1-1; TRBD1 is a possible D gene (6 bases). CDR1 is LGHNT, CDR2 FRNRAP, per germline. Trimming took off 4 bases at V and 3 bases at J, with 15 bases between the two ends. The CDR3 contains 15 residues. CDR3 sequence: CASGSTGSRDTEAFF. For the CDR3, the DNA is TGTGCTAGTGGTTCTACAGGGTCGAGGGACACTGAAGCTTTCTTT.

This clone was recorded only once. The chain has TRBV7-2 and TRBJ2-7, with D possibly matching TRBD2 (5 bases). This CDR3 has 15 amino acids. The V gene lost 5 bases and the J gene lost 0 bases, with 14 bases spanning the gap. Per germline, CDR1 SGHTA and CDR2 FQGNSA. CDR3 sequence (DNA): TGTGCCAGCAGCCTAGGATTAGCGTTCTCCTACGAGCAGTACTTC. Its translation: CASSLGLAFSYEQYF.

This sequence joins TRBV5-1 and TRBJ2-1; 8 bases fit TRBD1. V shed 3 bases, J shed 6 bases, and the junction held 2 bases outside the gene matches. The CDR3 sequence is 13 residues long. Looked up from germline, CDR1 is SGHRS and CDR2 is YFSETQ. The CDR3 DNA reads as TGCGCCAGCAGCTACGGACAGGGCAATGAGCAGTTCTTC. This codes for CASSYGQGNEQFF.

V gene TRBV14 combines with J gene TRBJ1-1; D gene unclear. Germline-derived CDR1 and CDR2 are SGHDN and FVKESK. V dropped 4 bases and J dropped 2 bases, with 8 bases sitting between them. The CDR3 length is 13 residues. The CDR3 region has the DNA TGTGCCAGCAGCCTAGCCCGTAACACTGAAGCTTTCTTT. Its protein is CASSLARNTEAFF. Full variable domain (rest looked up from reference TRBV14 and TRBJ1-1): EAGVTQFPSHSVIEKGQTVTLRCDPISGHDNLYWYRRVMGKEIKFLLHFVKESKQDESGMPNNRFLAERTGGTYSTLKVQPAELEDSGVYFCASSLARNTEAFFGQGTRLTVV.

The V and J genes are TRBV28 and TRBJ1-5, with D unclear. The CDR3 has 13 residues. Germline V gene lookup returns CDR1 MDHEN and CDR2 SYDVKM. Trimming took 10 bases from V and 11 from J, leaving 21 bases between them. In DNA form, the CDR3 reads TGTGCCACCCTCGCCCCCCTATCTTTGGCCCAGCATTTT. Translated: CATLAPLSLAQHF.

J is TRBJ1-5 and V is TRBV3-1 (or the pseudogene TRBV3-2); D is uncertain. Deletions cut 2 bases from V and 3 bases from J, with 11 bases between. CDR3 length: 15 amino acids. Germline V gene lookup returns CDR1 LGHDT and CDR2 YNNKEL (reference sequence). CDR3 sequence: CASSQLSGSNQPQHF. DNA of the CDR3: TGTGCCAGCAGCCAACTTTCGGGGTCCAATCAGCCCCAGCATTTT.

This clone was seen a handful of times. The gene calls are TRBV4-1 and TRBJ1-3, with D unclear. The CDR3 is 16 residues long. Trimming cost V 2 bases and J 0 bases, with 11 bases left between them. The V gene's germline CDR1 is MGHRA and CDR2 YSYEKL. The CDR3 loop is CASSQLVDTSGNTIYF. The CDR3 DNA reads TGCGCCAGCAGCCAACTTGTAGACACCTCTGGAAACACCATATATTTT.

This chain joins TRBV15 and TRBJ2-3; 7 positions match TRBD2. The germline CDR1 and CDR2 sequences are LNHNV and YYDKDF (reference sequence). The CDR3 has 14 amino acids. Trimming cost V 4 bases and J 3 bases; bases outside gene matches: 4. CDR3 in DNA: TGTGCCACCAGCAAGCGGGGCGCAACAGATACGCAGTATTTT. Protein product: CATSKRGATDTQYF.

CDR3 residues: CASSDSSRSPEAFF. CDR3 DNA: TGTGCCAGCAGTGACTCGAGTCGGAGTCCTGAAGCTTTCTTT. The chain joins TRBV6-4 to TRBJ1-1; no reliable D call. The V gene lost 0 bases and the J gene lost 6 bases, with 11 bases spanning the gap. CDR1 is MRHNA and CDR2 is SNTAGT in the germline V gene. This CDR3 comprises 14 residues.

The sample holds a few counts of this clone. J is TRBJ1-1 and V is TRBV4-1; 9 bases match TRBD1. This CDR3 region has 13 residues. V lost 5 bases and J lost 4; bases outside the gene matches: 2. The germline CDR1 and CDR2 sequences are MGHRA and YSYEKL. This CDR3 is CASSETGGTEAFF. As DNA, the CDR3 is TGCGCCAGCAGCGAGACAGGGGGCACTGAAGCTTTCTTT.

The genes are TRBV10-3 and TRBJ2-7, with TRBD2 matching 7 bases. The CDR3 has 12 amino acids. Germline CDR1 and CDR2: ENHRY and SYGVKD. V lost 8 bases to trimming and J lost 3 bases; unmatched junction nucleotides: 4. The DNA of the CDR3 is TGTGCCATCGGCGGGACTAACTACGAGCAGTACTTC. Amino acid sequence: CAIGGTNYEQYF.

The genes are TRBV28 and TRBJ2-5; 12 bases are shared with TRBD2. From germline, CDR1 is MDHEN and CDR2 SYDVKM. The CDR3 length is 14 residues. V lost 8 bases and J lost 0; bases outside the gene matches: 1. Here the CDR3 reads CASRLAGDQETQYF. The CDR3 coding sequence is TGTGCCAGCCGACTAGCGGGGGACCAAGAGACCCAGTACTTC.